The 3 T cell receptor beta chains listed next were all sequenced from one sample in a study of T-cell reconstitution after alpha-beta-depleted transplantation in children (dated by TCRdb to 2016 to 2017). Receptors were amplified or captured by PCR. Sequenced on an Illumina HiSeq 2500. Molecular barcoding was employed in the preparation of TCR libraries, with unique molecular identifiers being used to normalize TCRbeta repertoire quantification. TCRdb redid the processing of the public reads, applying fastp at Q25 and MiXCR, and retained in-frame beta chains. Rows with one shared CDR3 protein collapse into an entry with the most common genes and DNA. This sample comprises around 530,000 distinct CDR3 sequences, approximately 32% of them detected only once. Together, the top ten hold 2% to 3% of the sample. The sample consisted of PBMCs from the stem cell graft donor, taken from the stem cell graft. The origin of the receptors is a human donor who donated a stem cell graft to a child with aplastic anemia.

There are a few counts of this clonotype. This chain joins TRBV7-2 and TRBJ1-2; D gene uncertain. Germline V lookup: CDR1 SGHTA, CDR2 FQGNSA. V was clipped by 2 bases and J by 9 bases, with 25 bases between them. This CDR3 is 17 amino acids long. CDR3 amino acids: CASSLRSGQVDRRSYTF. The DNA for the CDR3 is TGTGCCAGCAGCTTACGTTCGGGTCAGGTCGACCGTCGTAGCTACACCTTC.

This chain uses TRBV7-2 with TRBJ2-3, with 14 bases fitting TRBD2. V lost 3 bases and J lost 7; bases outside the gene matches: 9. CDR1 and CDR2 from the germline V gene are SGHTA and FQGNSA. The CDR3 has 17 residues. The CDR3 spells CASSLEGLAGVRNTQYF. In DNA form, the CDR3 reads TGTGCCAGCAGCTTGGAGGGACTAGCGGGAGTCCGAAATACGCAGTATTTT.

Only a few counts were recorded for this clonotype. The V and J genes are TRBV12-3 or TRBV12-4 and TRBJ1-5; 7 bases agree with TRBD1. The V and J ends lost 5 bases and 2 bases, in that order; junction bases with no gene match: 6. This CDR3 has 15 amino acids. In DNA, the CDR3 is TGTGCCAGCAGTCCCGAGCAGGGGGGCAATCAGCCCCAGCATTTT. This encodes CASSPEQGGNQPQHF.